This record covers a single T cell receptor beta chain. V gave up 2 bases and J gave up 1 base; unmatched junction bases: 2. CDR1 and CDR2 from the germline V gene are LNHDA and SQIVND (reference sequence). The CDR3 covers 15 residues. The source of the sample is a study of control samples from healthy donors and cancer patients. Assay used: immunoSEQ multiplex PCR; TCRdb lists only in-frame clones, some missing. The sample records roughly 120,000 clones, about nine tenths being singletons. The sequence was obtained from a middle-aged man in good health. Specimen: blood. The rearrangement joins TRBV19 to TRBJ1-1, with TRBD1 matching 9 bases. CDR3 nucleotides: TGTGCCAGTAGTATATGGGACAGGGAGAACACTGAAGCTTTCTTT. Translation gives CASSIWDRENTEAFF. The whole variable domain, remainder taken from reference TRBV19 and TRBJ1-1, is DGGITQSPKYLFRKEGQNVTLSCEQNLNHDAMYWYRQDPGQGLRLIYYSQIVNDFQKGDIAEGYSVSREKKESFPLTVTSAQKNPTAFYLCASSIWDRENTEAFFGQGTRLTVV.